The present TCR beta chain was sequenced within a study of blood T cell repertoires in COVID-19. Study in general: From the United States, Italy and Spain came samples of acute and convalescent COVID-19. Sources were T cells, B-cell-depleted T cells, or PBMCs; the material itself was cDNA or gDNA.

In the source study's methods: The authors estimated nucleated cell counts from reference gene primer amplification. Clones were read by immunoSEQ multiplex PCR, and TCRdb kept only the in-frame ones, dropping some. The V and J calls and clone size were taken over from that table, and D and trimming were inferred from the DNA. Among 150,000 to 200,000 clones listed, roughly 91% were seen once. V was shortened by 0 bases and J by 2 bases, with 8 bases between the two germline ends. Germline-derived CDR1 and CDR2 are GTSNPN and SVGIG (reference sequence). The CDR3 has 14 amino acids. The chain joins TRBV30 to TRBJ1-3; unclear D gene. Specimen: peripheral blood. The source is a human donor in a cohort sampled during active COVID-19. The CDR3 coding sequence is TGTGCCTGGAGTGTGCCCGGGGCTGGAAACACCATATATTTT. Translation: CAWSVPGAGNTIYF.